This T cell receptor beta chain was captured in a study of patients and donors after allogeneic stem cell transplantation. The CDR3 totals 15 residues. J gave up 8 bases and V 4 bases, and 12 bases lay outside the gene matches. CDR1 is SGDLS and CDR2 is YYNGEE in the germline V gene. A note on this clonotype: A clone one base away is much larger, so this may be a read error.

TCRdb ran MiXCR on the RT-PCR reads and lists one entry per CDR3 protein. Of about 960,000 distinct CDR3 sequences in the sample, around 17% were seen once. This chain connects TRBV9 to TRBJ1-5; 7 bases align to TRBD1. This receptor was taken from a human donor who was either an allogeneic HSCT recipient or a stem cell or donor lymphocyte infusion donor (not recorded which). It is not recorded whose cells these are; they may come from a transplant donor. The sample taken for sequencing was blood, either unsorted or a sorted T cell fraction (not recorded which). The CDR3, as DNA: TGTGCCAGCAGCAACCGGGACAGCCTTAATAAGCCCCAGCATTTT. It yields the protein CASSNRDSLNKPQHF.